This TCR beta chain was sequenced in a study of vaccination and CD4 T cells after COVID-19 (dated by TCRdb to 2022 to 2024). Background on the whole study: SARS-CoV-2 positivity had been established in the convalescent patients by nasal swab PCR, and mild disease was recorded in several of these patients and severe disease in one. The convalescent cohort comprised six males and four females, including two Hispanic individuals, seven Caucasians, two Asians and one multiracial person. Participants received two doses of either the Pfizer-BioNTech BNT162b2 vaccine (n=8) or the Moderna mRNA-1273 vaccine (n=2). Post-COVID blood samples were collected from convalescent patients a median of roughly 100 days after diagnosis, with a range of roughly 35 to 180 days. Post-vaccine blood samples were collected a median of about 11 weeks after the second vaccine dose, ranging from about 12 to 250 days. Overlapping spike peptide pools from SARS-CoV-2 and from the common cold coronaviruses HCoV-NL63, HCoV-OC43 and HCoV-229E were used as culture stimuli. Control cultures used a CEFX viral epitope pool as positive control, an HIV-1 Nef peptide pool as negative control, or no peptide. In more than eight COVID-19 convalescent patients and a handful of infection-naive healthy vaccine recipients, researchers compared the spike-specific CD4+ TCR repertoire from before mRNA vaccination with the repertoire from after. Study-wide conclusions, independent of this receptor: In convalescent patients, nearly all vaccine-specific clones (304 of 307) were found to be mono-reactive for SARS-CoV-2 spike rather than cross-reactive with common cold coronaviruses. Among convalescent patients, a median 86.3% of the SARS-CoV-2-reactive clones seen after vaccination appeared only after vaccination, which suggests priming specific to the vaccine. An increase in the median number of SARS-CoV-2-reactive clonotypes from approximately 23 after infection to about 39 after vaccination was observed, but the change was not found to be significant. Relatively few convalescent patients were included in the study, and early timepoints after natural infection were not analyzed.

This clonotype has more than one count but fewer than ten. This receptor's antigen is unknown. Nothing much larger sits one base from this clone, and base qualities are not available. The treatment or condition label, read with the paper, signifies: roughly 10-day PBMC culture with coronavirus spike peptide pools or control peptides (ViraFEST assay). To expand antigen-specific T cells with peptide pools and then pick out the expanded clonotypes through TCR sequencing, the study relied on the ViraFEST assay. The convalescent patients' positive SARS-CoV-2 PCR tests were from March to December 2020, which was before the Alpha, Beta and Delta variants emerged in the United States. Each well held about 2.2 million PBMCs cultured in IMDM containing roughly 5.4% human AB serum and around 10 IU/ml IL-2, with 10 ug/ml peptide pools added. On days 3 and 7, half of the culture medium was replaced with fresh IL-2-containing medium. Once the cells had been in culture for about 10 days, the EasySep CD4+ T cell isolation kit was used to isolate CD4+ T cells by negative selection. PBMCs were separated from whole blood using Ficoll-Paque Plus gradient centrifugation and then either used fresh or cryopreserved at -140C. Each culture condition was generally run in triplicate wells.

Libraries were prepared through PCR. TCR sequencing of DNA from cultured CD4+ T cells used the Oncomine TCR Beta short-read assay at the Johns Hopkins FTIC core. The QIAamp micro DNA kit was used to extract genomic DNA from the cultured CD4+ T cells. Oncomine TCR Beta libraries from cultured CD4+ T cells were pooled using unique dual indexes and sequenced on an Illumina iSeq 100. Processing in the source paper ran as follows. Non-productive sequences were filtered out, and CDR3s that did not start with C, did not end with F or W, or were shorter than 7 amino acids were discarded. The MANAFEST web application was used to identify antigen-specific clonotypes by comparing peptide-stimulated wells against reference wells and other culture wells. Positive clones required FDR below 0.05, an odds ratio above 5, and productive frequency above 0.1% in at least two of three replicate wells. Clonotypes that were significantly expanded in both SARS-CoV-2 spike wells and at least one common cold coronavirus spike condition were defined as cross-reactive. Similarity between CDR3 sequences was evaluated in R version 3.6.1 using Levenshtein distances (stringdist) and unrooted phylogenetic trees (ape). The raw public reads went through TCRdb reprocessing: fastp at Q25, MiXCR clone calling, in-frame beta chains kept. Rows with one shared CDR3 protein collapse into an entry with the most common genes and DNA. The V and J calls come from TCRdb's annotation, not from the publication. In this sample the table shows about 15,000 distinct CDR3 sequences, over 60% of which occur a single time. The top ten constitute around 15% of the sample.

V is cut back by 6 bases and J by 4 bases, with 9 bases in the junction unmatched. The CDR3 measures 15 amino acids from cysteine to phenylalanine. The kept DNA is CDR3 alone, 45 bases in frame from the first base. The germline V gene supplies CDR1 KGHSH and CDR2 LQKENI. Sequencing was performed on CD4+ T cells from blood, cultured in vitro. The chain is made from TRBV18 and TRBJ2-5, and 9 junctional nucleotides match TRBD1. The origin of this receptor is a human donor who had recovered from COVID-19. The CDR3 protein is CASSPLQGAIETQYF. At the DNA level, the sequence is TGTGCCAGCTCCCCTTTACAGGGGGCAATAGAGACCCAGTACTTC.